This is a list of T cell receptor beta chains from one sample in a study of regulatory T cells in long-lasting Graves disease. TCRdb reanalysed the multiplex PCR reads using MiXCR and keeps one entry per CDR3 protein. The sample has 500,000 to 700,000 distinct CDR3 sequences; around 30% are singletons. Here the sequenced sample was peripheral blood mononuclear cells (PBMCs), taken when the disease was refractory, from a patient treated with antithyroid drugs. All receptors derive from a female donor with Graves disease. CDR3s include the opening cysteine and the closing phenylalanine or tryptophan. The order of the fields is V gene, J gene, clone size, D gene, CDR3 DNA, CDR3 protein. A D gene is named only where the DNA matches it firmly. Where a row states a size, it is once, few, many or the class of an expanded clone; other rows omit it.

>TRBV4-1|TRBJ2-7|NA|NA
TGCGCCAGCAGCCAAGATGTGGCCCACTACGAGCAGTACTTC
CASSQDVAHYEQYF
>TRBV19|TRBJ1-5|many|NA
TGTGCCAGTAGCTACTACTCTGACCCCTACAATCAGCCCCAGCATTTT
CASSYYSDPYNQPQHF
>TRBV19|TRBJ2-5|NA|NA
TGTGCCAGTAGTTTATCCCCGGGGAAAAGGGAGACCCAGTACTTC
CASSLSPGKRETQYF
>TRBV11-2|TRBJ1-2|NA|TRBD1
TGTGCCAGCAGCTTGACAGGGGGAGAGAGTGGCTACACCTTC
CASSLTGGESGYTF
>TRBV18|TRBJ1-3|NA|NA
TGTGCCAGCTCACTCCGGAAATCTGGAAACACCATATATTTT
CASSLRKSGNTIYF
>TRBV6-2/TRBV6-3|TRBJ1-1|many|NA
TGTGCCAGCAGTTACCGGGGGGGCACTGAAGCTTTCTTT
CASSYRGGTEAFF
>TRBV6-1|TRBJ2-5|many|NA
TGTGCCAGCTCGCTTATGTGGTTCCAAGAGACCCAGTACTTC
CASSLMWFQETQYF
>TRBV25-1|TRBJ1-1|few|TRBD1
TGTGCCAGCAGAGACAGGGATGGTCCTGAAGCTTTCTTT
CASRDRDGPEAFF
>TRBV27|TRBJ1-1|few|NA
TGTGCCAGCACCAAAACCGGGACGGTGAACACTGAAGCTTTCTTT
CASTKTGTVNTEAFF
>TRBV7-6|TRBJ1-1|many|NA
TGTGCCAGCAGCTTAGGGGGGGGACCCCAGAACACTGAAGCTTTCTTT
CASSLGGGPQNTEAFF
>TRBV27|TRBJ2-7|many|NA
TGTGCCAGCAGTTCACAAGACCCGGCGGGGCTAGACGAGCAGTACTTC
CASSSQDPAGLDEQYF
>TRBV29-1|TRBJ1-1|NA|NA
TGCAGCGTGAGTCCCGGCCTATACACTGAAGCTTTCTTT
CSVSPGLYTEAFF
>TRBV6-2/TRBV6-3|TRBJ2-7|few|NA
TGTGCCAGCAGTTACAGGGGACCCTGGTCTGAGCAGTACTTC
CASSYRGPWSEQYF
>TRBV5-1|TRBJ1-1|NA|NA
TGCGCCAGCAGCTTGTTTAATGGGAACACTGAAGCTTTCTTT
CASSLFNGNTEAFF
>TRBV7-9|TRBJ2-7|NA|TRBD2
TGTGCCAGCAGCTCGGGACTACCTCCGTACGAGCAGTACTTC
CASSSGLPPYEQYF
>TRBV6-4|TRBJ1-2|NA|NA
TGTGCCAGCAGCCCAGGGGAGAAATGGGGCTACACCTTC
CASSPGEKWGYTF
>TRBV29-1|TRBJ2-5|few|NA
TGCAGCGTTGTCAGGCCCCTCCAAGAGACCCAGTACTTC
CSVVRPLQETQYF
>TRBV7-9|TRBJ2-1|NA|NA
TGTGCCAGCAGCTTAGCGGGCGGGACGGCCTACAATGAGCAGTTCTTC
CASSLAGGTAYNEQFF
>TRBV19|TRBJ2-7|few|TRBD2
TGTGCCAGTAGTGCCCGGGTGGCGGGAGAGAGCTCCTACGAGCAGTACTTC
CASSARVAGESSYEQYF
>TRBV5-6|TRBJ2-7|NA|TRBD2
TGTGCCAGCAGCGGGAAATCTAGCGGTCCCTCCTACGAGCAGTACTTC
CASSGKSSGPSYEQYF
>TRBV11-2|TRBJ1-2|many|NA
TGTGCCAGCAGCTTAGATACAGAGATCTATGGCTACACCTTC
CASSLDTEIYGYTF
>TRBV24-1|TRBJ2-7|NA|TRBD1
TGTGCCACCAGTGACCCGGGACAGGGGAACGAGCAGTACTTC
CATSDPGQGNEQYF
>TRBV6-9|TRBJ1-2|once|NA
TGTGCCAGCAGTTATGGCCCAGGACCAAGAGTAAACTATGGCTACACCTTC
CASSYGPGPRVNYGYTF
>TRBV5-1|TRBJ2-2|once|NA
TGCGCCAGCCGATTAGACGGAAACACCGGGGAGCTGTTTTTT
CASRLDGNTGELFF